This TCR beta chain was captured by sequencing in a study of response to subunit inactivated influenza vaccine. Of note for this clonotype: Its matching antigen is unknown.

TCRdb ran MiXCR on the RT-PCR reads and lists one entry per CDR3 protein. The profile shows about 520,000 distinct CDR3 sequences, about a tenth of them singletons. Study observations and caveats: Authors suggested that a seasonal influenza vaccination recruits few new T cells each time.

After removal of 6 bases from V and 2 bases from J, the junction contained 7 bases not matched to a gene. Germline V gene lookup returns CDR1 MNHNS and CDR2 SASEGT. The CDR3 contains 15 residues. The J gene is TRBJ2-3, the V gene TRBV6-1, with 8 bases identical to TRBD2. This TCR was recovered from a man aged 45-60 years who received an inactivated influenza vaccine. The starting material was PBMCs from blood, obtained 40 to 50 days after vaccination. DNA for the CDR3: TGTGCCAGCAGAGCTGAGCGGGGGAACACAGATACGCAGTATTTT. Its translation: CASRAERGNTDTQYF.